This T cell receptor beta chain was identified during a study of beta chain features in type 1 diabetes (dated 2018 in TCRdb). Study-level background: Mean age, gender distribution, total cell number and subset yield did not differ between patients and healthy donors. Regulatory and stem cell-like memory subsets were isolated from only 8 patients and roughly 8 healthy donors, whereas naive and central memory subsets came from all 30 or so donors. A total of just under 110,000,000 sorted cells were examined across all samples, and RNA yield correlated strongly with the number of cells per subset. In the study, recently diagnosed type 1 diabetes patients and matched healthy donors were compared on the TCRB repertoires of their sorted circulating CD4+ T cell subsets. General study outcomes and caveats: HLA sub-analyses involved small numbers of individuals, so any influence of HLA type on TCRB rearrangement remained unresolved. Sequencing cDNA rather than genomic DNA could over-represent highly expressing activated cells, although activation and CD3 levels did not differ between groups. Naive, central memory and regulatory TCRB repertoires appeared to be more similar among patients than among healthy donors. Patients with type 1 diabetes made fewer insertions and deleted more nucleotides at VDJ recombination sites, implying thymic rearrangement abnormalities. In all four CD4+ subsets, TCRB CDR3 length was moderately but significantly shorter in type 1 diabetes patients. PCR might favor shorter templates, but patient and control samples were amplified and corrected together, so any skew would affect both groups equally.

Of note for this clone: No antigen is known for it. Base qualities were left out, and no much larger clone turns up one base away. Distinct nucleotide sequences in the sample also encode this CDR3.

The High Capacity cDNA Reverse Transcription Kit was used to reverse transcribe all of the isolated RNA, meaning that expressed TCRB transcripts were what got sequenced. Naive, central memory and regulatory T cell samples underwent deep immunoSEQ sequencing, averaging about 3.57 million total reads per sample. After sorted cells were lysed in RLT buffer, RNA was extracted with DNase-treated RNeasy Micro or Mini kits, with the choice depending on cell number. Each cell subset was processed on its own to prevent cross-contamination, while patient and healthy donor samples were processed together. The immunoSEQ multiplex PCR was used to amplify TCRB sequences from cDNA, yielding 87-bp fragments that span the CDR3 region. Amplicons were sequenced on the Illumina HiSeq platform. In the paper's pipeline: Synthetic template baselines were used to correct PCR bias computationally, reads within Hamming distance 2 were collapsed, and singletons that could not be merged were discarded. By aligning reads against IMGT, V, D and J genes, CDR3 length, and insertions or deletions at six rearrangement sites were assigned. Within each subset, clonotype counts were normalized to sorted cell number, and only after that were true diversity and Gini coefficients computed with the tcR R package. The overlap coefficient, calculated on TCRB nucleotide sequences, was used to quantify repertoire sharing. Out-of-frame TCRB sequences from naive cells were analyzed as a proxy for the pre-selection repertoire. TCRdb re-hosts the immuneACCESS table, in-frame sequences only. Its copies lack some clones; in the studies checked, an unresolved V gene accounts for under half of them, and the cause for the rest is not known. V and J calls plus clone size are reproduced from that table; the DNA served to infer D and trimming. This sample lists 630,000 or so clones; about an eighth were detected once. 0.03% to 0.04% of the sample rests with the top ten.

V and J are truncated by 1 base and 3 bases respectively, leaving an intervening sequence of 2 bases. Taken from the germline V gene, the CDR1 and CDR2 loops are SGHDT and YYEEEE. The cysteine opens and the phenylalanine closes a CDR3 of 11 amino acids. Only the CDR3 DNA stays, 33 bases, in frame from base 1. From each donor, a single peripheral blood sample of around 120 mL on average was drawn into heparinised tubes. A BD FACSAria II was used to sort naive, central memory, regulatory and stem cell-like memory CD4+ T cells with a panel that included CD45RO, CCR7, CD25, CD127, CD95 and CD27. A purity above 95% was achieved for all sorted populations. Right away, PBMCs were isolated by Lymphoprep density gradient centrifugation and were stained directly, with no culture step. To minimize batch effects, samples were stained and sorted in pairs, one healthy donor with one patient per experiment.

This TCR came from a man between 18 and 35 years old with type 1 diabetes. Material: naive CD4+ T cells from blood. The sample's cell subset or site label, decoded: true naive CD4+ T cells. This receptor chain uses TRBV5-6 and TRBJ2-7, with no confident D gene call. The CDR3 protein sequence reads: CASSLNYEQYF. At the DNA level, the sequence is TGTGCCAGCAGCTTGAACTACGAGCAGTACTTC.